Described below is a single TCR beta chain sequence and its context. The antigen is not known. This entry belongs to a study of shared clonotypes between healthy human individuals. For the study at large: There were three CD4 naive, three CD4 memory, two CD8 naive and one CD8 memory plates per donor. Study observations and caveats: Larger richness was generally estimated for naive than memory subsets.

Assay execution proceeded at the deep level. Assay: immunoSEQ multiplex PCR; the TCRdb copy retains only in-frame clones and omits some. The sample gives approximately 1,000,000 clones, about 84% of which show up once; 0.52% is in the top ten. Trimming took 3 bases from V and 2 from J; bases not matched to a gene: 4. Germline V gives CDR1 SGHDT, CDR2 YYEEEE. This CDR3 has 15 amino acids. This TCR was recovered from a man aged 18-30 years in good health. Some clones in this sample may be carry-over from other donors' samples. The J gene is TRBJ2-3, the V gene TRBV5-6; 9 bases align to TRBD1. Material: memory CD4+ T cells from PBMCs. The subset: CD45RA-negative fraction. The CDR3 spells CASSSGQGITDTQYF. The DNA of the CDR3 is TGTGCCAGCAGCTCGGGACAGGGCATCACAGATACGCAGTATTTT.